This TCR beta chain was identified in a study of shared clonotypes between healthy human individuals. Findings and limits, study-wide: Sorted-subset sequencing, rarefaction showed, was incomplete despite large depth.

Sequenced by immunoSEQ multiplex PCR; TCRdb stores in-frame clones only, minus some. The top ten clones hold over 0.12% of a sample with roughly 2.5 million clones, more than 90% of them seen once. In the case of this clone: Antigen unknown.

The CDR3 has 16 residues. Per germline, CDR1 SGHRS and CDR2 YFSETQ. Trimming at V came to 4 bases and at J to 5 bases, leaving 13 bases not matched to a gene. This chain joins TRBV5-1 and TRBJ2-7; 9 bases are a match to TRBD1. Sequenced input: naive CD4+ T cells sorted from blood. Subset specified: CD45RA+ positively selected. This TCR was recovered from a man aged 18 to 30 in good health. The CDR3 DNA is TGCGCCAGCAGCGGCCCCCGGGACAGGGAAGCCGACGAGCAGTACTTC. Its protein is CASSGPRDREADEQYF.